The clone carrying this TCR beta chain showed up just once. Its antigen remains unidentified. The V end was cut by 4 bases, the J end by 4 bases, with 16 bases between. The germline V gene encodes CDR1 SGHVS and CDR2 FQNEAQ. This CDR3 spans 15 amino acids. This specimen comes from a study of T cell responses to AZD1222 COVID-19 vaccine. Findings of the study overall: Nearly half of spike-specific TCRs reportedly go after variant regions that carry no mutations. Repertoire sampling occurred only after the peak T cell response.

The assay was immunoSEQ multiplex PCR, and TCRdb's table has in-frame clones only and misses some. The sample carries fewer than 200,000 clones, 94% recorded once. The rearrangement joins TRBV7-8 to TRBJ2-5, with a tentative D call TRBD1 (6 bases). The clonotype was recovered from an adult who received the AZD1222 COVID-19 vaccine. Sequences were derived from peripheral blood, sampled 28 days after the second AZD1222 dose. Here the CDR3 DNA reads TGTGCCAGCAGCTCGAATATCGCGACAGGAGAGACCCAGTACTTC. Amino acid sequence: CASSSNIATGETQYF.